The entry below describes one TCR beta chain. Its antigen remains undetermined. One base away there is no much larger clone; base qualities are not given. The data originate from a study of technical replicates of blood from several donors (dated by TCRdb to the late 2010s). Preparation of the library involved the immunoSEQ multiplex PCR assay. Entries here come from immuneACCESS through TCRdb and include only in-frame sequences with V and J called. Some clones fail to appear in such tables; in the studies checked, an unresolved V gene covers under half of the shortfall, and the cause of the remainder is unknown. The sample contains tens of thousands of clones, around 94% of them found a single time. 0.38% of the sample is held by the ten biggest clonotypes. CDR1 LNHDA and CDR2 SQIVND are derived from the germline V gene (reference sequence). Trimming costs V 9 bases and J 2 bases, and their ends lie 17 bases apart. From the cysteine up to the phenylalanine, the CDR3 has a length of 15 residues. The CDR3 DNA has 45 bases and is translated from base 1.

This receptor was obtained from a human donor in good health. Sample: T cells isolated from PBMCs. The V and J segments used are TRBV19 and TRBJ2-4; the D gene is perhaps TRBD2, from 6 matching bases. The CDR3: CASPLEGLTKNIQYF. DNA sequence: TGTGCCAGCCCTCTGGAGGGGCTAACCAAAAACATTCAGTACTTC.